The 4 T cell receptor beta chains given below trace back to one sample, sequenced in a study of shared clonotypes between healthy human individuals (dated by TCRdb to 2018 to 2021). The library came from the immunoSEQ multiplex PCR assay. This is the immuneACCESS table as TCRdb keeps it, with only in-frame sequences that have V and J called. A part of the clones is gone; compared with another copy, unresolved V genes explain less than half, and the rest is unexplained. For this sample there are a few million clones; roughly 92% appear just once. The top ten clonotypes cover around 0.35% of the sample. Specimen: naive CD4+ T cells from PBMCs. In light of the paper, this sample's cell subset or site label describes: CD45RA+ positively selected. Receptors originate from a young man in good health. Some clones in this sample may be carry-over from other donors' samples.

The rearrangement uses TRBV11-2 and TRBJ2-2, with a possible D match to TRBD2 (5 bases). V shed 7 bases and J shed 4 bases, with 13 bases lying between them. This CDR3 has 14 amino acids. Germline CDR1 reads SGHAT; CDR2 reads FQNNGV. CDR3 in amino acids: CASTWSGVTGELFF. The CDR3 DNA reads as TGTGCCAGCACCTGGAGCGGCGTCACCGGGGAGCTGTTTTTT.

The chain employs TRBV5-1 and TRBJ2-7; 11 bases align to TRBD1. This CDR3 is built from 14 residues. The ends lost 5 bases at V and 4 bases at J; junction bases unmatched: 5. The germline CDR1 and CDR2 sequences are SGHRS and YFSETQ. DNA of the CDR3: TGCGCCAGCAGGCCGGGGACAGGGGGGTACGAGCAGTACTTC. This codes for CASRPGTGGYEQYF. Looking up the rest from reference TRBV5-1 and TRBJ2-7 gives the full variable domain: KAGVTQTPRYLIKTRGQQVTLSCSPISGHRSVSWYQQTPGQGLQFLFEYFSETQRNKGNFPGRFSGRQFSNSRSEMNVSTLELGDSALYLCASRPGTGGYEQYFGPGTRLTVT.

The chain links TRBV6-6 to TRBJ1-2; TRBD1 matches 7 bases. This CDR3 has 14 residues. Trimming removed 7 bases from V and 5 bases from J; junction bases left unmatched: 10. Germline-derived CDR1 and CDR2 are MNHNY and SVGAGI (reference sequence). The CDR3 is CASTADRTTYGYTF. The CDR3 DNA follows: TGTGCCAGCACCGCGGACAGGACCACGTATGGCTACACCTTC.

The chain carries TRBV28 and TRBJ2-3, with 9 bases lining up with TRBD2. Germline-derived CDR1 and CDR2 are MDHEN and SYDVKM. The CDR3 has 15 amino acids. With 7 bases clipped from V and 4 bases from J, the junction kept 9 bases outside the gene matches. Here the CDR3 reads CASKGGRAGSDTQYF. The CDR3 DNA is TGTGCCAGCAAAGGCGGGAGGGCCGGTTCAGATACGCAGTATTTT.